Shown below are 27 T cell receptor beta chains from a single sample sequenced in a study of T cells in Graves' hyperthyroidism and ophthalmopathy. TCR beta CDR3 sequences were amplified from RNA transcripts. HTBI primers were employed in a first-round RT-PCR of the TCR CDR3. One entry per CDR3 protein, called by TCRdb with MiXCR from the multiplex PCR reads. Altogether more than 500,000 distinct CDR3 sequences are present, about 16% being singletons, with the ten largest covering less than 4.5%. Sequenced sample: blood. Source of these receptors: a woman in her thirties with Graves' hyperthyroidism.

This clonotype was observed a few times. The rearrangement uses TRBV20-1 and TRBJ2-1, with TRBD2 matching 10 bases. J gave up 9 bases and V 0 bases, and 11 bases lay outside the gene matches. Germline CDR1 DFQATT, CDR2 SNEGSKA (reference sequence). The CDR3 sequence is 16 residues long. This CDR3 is CSARDSAGGFDGEQFF. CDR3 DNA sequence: TGCAGTGCTAGAGATTCAGCGGGAGGGTTCGACGGTGAGCAGTTCTTC.

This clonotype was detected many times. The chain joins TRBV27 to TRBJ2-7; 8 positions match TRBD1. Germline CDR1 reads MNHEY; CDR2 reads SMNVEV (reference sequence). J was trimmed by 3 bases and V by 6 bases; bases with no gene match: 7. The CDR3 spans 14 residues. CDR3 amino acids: CASREYRGVYEQYF. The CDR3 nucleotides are TGTGCCAGCAGGGAATACAGGGGGGTCTACGAGCAGTACTTC.

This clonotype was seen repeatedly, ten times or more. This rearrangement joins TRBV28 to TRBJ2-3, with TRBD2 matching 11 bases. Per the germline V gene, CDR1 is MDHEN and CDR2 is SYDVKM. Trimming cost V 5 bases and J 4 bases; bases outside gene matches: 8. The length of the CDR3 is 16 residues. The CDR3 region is CASSGPASGRSDTQYF. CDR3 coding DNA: TGTGCCAGCAGTGGCCCGGCTAGCGGGAGGTCAGATACGCAGTATTTT.

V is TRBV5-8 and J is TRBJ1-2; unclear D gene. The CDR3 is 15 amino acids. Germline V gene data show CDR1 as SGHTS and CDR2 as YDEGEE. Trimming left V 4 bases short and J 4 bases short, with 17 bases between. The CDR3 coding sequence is TGTGCCAGCAGCCTCAATATTAGGGAGGCCTATGGCTACACCTTC. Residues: CASSLNIREAYGYTF.

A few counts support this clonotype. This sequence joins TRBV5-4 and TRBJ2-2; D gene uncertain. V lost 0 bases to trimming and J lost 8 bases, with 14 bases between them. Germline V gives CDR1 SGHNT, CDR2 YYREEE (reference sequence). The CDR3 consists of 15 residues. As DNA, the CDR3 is TGTGCCAGCAGCTTGGGGAACCGGAATGTGGGGGAGCTGTTTTTT. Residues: CASSLGNRNVGELFF.

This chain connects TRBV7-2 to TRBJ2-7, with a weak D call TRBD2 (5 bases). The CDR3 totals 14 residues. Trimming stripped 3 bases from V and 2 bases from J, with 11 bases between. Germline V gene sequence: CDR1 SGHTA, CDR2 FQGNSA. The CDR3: CASSLEFSAYEQYF. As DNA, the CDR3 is TGTGCCAGCAGCTTGGAGTTTAGCGCCTACGAGCAGTACTTC.

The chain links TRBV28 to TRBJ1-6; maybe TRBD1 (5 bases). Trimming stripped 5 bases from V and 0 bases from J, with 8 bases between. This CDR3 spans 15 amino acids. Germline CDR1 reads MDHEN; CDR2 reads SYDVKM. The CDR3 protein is CASSEDSSYNSPLHF. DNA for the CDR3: TGTGCCAGCAGTGAAGACAGCTCCTATAATTCACCCCTCCACTTT.

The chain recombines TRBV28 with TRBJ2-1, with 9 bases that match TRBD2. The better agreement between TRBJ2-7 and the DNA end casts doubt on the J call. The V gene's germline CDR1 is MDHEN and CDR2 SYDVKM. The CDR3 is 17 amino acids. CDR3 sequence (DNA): TGTGCCAGCAGCCATCTTTCGCTAGCGGGAAGACACAATGAGCAGTACTTC. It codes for CASSHLSLAGRHNEQYF.

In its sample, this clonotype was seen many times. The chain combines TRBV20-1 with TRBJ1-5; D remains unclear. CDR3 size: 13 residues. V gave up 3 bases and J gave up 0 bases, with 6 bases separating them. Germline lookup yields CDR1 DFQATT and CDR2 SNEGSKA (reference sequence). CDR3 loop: CSASDNSNQPQHF. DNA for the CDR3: TGCAGTGCTAGTGACAATAGCAATCAGCCCCAGCATTTT.

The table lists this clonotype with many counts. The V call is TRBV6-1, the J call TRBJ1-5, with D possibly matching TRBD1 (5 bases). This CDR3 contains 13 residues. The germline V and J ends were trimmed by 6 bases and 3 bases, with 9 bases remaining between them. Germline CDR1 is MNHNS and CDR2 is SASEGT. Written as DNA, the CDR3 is TGTGCCAGCAGCGAACAGGCCAATCAGCCCCAGCATTTT. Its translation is CASSEQANQPQHF.

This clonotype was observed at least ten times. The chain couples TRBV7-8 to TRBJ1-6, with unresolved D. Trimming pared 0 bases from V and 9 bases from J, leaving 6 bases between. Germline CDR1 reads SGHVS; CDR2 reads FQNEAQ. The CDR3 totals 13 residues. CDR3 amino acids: CASSLAGISPLHF. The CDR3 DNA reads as TGTGCCAGCAGCTTAGCCGGTATTTCACCCCTCCACTTT.

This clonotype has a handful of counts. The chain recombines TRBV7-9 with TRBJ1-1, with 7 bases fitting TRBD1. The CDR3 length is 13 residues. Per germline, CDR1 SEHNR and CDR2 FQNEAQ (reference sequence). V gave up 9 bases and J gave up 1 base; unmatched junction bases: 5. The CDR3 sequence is CASTRTGNTEAFF. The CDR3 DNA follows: TGTGCCAGTACCCGGACAGGGAACACTGAAGCTTTCTTT.

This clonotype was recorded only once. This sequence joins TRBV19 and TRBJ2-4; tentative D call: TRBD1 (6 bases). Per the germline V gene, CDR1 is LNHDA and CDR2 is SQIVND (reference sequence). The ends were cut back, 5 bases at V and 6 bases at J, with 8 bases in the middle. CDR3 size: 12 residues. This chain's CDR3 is CASSQGSNIQYF. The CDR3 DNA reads TGTGCCAGTAGTCAGGGGTCAAACATTCAGTACTTC.

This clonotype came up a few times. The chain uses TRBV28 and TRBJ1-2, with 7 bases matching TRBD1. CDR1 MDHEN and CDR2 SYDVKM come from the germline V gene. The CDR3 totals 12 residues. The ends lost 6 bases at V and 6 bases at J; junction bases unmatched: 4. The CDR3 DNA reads TGTGCCAGCAGACGTGGGACAGATGGCTACACCTTC. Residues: CASRRGTDGYTF.

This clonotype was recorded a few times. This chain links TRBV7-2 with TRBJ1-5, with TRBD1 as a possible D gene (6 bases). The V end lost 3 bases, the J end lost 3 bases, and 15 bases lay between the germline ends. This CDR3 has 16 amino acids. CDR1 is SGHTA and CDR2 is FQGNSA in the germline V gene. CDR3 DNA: TGTGCCAGCAGCTTCAGGGGCCACGACGACAATCAGCCCCAGCATTTT. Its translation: CASSFRGHDDNQPQHF.

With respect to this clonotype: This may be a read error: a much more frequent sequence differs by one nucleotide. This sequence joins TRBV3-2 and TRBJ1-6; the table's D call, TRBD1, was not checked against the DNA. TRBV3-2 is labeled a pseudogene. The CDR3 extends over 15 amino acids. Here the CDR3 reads CASGQVGEEHSPLHF. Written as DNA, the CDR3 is TGTGCCAGCGGCCAAGTGGGGGAAGAACATTCACCCCTCCACTTT.

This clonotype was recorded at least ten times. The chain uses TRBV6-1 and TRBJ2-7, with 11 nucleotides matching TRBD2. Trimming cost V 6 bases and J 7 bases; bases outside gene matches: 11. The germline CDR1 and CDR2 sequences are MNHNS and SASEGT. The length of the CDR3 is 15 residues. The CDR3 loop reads CASRDSGRGTGEQYF. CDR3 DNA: TGTGCCAGCAGGGATAGCGGGAGGGGAACGGGAGAGCAGTACTTC.

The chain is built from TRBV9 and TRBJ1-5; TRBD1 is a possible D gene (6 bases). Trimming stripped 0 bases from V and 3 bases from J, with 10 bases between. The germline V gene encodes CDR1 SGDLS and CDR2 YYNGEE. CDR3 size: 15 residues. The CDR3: CASSVGGDTNQPQHF. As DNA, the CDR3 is TGTGCCAGCAGCGTAGGAGGGGACACCAATCAGCCCCAGCATTTT.

DNA of the CDR3: TGCAGTGCCACCCCCTTCCTAGCGCCCTTAGCAGATACGCAGTATTTT. Translation gives CSATPFLAPLADTQYF. V is TRBV20-1 and J is TRBJ2-3, with D perhaps TRBD2 (6 bases). Germline V gives CDR1 DFQATT, CDR2 SNEGSKA (reference sequence). The V end was cut by 6 bases, the J end by 4 bases, with 23 bases between. CDR3 size: 16 residues.

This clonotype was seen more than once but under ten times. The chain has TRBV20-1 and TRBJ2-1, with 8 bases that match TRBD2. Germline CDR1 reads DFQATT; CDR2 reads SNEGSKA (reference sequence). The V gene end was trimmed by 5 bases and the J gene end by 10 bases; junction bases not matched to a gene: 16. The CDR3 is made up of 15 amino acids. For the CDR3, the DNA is TGCAGTGCTTACGCGGCGAGCGGGAGCCGGGGAGAGCAGTTCTTC. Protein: CSAYAASGSRGEQFF.

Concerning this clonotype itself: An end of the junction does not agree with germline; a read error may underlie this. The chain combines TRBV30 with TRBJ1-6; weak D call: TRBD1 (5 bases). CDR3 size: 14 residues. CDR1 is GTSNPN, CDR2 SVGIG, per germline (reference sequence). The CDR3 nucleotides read TGCGGCCCTGGGAGCCTTCGAGGGGATTCACCCCTCCACTTT. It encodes CGPGSLRGDSPLHF.

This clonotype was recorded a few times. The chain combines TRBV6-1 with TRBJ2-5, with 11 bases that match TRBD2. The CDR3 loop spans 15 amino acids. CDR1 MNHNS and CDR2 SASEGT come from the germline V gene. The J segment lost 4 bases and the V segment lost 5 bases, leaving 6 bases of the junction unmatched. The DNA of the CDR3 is TGTGCCAGCAGTAAAACTAGCGGGAGTGGAGAGACCCAGTACTTC. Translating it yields CASSKTSGSGETQYF.

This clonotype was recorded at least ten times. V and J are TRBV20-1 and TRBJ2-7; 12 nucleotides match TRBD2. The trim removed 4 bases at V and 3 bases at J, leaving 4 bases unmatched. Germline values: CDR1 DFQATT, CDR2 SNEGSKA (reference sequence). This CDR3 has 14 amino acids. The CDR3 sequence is CSATTSGSLYEQYF. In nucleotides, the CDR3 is TGCAGTGCTACGACTAGCGGGAGTCTCTACGAGCAGTACTTC.

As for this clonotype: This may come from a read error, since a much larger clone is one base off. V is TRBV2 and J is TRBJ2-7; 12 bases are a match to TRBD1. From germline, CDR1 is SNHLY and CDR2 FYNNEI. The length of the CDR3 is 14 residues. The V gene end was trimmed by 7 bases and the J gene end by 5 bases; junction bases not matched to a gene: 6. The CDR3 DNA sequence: TGTGCCAGCAATGTGGGACAGGGGGCTAACGAGCAGTACTTC. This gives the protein CASNVGQGANEQYF.

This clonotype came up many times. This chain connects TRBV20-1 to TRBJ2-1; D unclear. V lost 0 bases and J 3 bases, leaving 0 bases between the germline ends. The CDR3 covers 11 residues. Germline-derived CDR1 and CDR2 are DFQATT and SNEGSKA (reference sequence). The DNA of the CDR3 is TGCAGTGCTAGAGACTACAATGAGCAGTTCTTC. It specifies CSARDYNEQFF.

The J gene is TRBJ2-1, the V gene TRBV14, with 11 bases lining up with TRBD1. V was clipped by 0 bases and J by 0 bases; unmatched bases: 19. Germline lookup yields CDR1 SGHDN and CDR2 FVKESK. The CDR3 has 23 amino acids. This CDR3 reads CASSQEEFQDRGLGRDSYNEQFF. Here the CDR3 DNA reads TGTGCCAGCAGCCAAGAGGAGTTCCAGGACAGGGGGCTTGGCAGAGACTCCTACAATGAGCAGTTCTTC.

This chain's CDR3 is CASSQGDRAYNEQFF. CDR3 DNA: TGTGCCAGCAGCCAGGGGGACAGGGCCTACAATGAGCAGTTCTTC. The chain combines TRBV14 with TRBJ2-1; 9 nucleotides align to TRBD1. In germline, CDR1 is SGHDN, CDR2 FVKESK. The CDR3 is 15 amino acids. V dropped 3 bases and J dropped 2; count of bases not matched to a gene: 2. The variable domain in full, with the rest retrieved from reference TRBV14 and TRBJ2-1, is EAGVTQFPSHSVIEKGQTVTLRCDPISGHDNLYWYRRVMGKEIKFLLHFVKESKQDESGMPNNRFLAERTGGTYSTLKVQPAELEDSGVYFCASSQGDRAYNEQFFGPGTRLTVL.